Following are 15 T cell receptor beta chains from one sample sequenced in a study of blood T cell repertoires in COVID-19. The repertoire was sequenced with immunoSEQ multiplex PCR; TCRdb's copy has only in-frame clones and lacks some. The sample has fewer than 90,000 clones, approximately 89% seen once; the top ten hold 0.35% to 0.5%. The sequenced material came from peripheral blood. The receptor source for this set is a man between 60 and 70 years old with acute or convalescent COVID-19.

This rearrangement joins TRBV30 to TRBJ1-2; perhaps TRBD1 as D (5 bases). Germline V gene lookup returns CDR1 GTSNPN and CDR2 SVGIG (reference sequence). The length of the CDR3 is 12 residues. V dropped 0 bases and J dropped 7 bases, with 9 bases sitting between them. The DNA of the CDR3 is TGTGCCTGGAGTGTAACGGGGGTTGGCTACACCTTC. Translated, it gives CAWSVTGVGYTF.

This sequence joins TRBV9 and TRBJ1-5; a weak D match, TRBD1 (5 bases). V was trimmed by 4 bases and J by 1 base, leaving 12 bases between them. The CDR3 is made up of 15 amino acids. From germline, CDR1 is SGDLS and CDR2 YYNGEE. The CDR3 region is CASSQGGASNQPQHF. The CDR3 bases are TGTGCCAGCAGCCAAGGCGGGGCGAGCAATCAGCCCCAGCATTTT.

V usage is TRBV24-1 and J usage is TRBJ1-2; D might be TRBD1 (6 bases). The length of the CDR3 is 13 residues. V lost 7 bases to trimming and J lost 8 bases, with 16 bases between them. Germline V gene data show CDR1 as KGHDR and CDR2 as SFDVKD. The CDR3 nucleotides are TGTGCCACCAGGGGCAAACAGGGAGAGGGCTACACCTTC. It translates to CATRGKQGEGYTF.

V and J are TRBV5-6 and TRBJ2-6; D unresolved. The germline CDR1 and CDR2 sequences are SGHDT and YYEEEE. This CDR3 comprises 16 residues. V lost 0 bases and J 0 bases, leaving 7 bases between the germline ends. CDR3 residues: CASSLESRSGANVLTF. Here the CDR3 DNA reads TGTGCCAGCAGCTTGGAGTCGCGCTCTGGGGCCAACGTCCTGACTTTC.

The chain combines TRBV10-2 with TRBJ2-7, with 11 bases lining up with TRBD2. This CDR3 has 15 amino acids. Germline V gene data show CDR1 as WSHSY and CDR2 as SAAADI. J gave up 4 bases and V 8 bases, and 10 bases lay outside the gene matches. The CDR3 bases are TGCGCCAGCGGAACTCGGACTAGCGGGTCTTACGAGCAGTACTTC. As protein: CASGTRTSGSYEQYF.

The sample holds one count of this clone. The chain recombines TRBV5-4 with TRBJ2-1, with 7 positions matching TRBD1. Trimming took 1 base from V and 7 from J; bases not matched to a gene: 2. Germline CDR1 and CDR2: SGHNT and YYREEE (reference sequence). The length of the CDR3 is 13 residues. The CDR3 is CASSLSRGNEQFF. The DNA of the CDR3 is TGTGCCAGCAGCTTGAGCAGGGGGAATGAGCAGTTCTTC.

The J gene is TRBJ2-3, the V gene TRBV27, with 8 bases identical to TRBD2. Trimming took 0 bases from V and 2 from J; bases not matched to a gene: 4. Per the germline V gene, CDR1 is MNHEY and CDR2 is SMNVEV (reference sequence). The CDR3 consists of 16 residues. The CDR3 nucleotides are TGTGCCAGCAGTTTATCGCCCGGGGGGGCCACAGATACGCAGTATTTT. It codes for CASSLSPGGATDTQYF.

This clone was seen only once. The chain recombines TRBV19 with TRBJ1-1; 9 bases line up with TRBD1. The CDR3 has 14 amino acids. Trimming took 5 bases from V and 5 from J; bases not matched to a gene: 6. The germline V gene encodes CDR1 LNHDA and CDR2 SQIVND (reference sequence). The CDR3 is CASSPRTGATEAFF. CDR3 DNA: TGTGCCAGTAGTCCCCGGACAGGGGCGACTGAAGCTTTCTTT.

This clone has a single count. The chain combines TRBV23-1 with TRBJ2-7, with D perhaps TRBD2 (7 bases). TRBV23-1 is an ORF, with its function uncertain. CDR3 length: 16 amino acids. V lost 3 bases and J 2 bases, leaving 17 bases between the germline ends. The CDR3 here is CASSHSKRDTAYEQYF. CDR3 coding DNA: TGCGCCAGCAGTCATTCCAAGCGGGACACGGCCTACGAGCAGTACTTC.

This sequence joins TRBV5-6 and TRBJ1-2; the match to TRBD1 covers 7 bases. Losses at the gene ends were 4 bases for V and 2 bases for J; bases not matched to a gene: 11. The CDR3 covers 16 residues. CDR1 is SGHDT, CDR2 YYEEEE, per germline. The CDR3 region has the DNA TGTGCCAGCAGCGAGAAGGGGGCCTCGGGAAACTATGGCTACACCTTC. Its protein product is CASSEKGASGNYGYTF.

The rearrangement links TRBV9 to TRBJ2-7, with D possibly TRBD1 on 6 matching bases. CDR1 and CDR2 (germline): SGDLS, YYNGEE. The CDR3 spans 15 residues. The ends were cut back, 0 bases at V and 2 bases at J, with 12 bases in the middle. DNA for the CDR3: TGTGCCAGCAGCGTAGAGACAGGCCCTACCTACGAGCAGTACTTC. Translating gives CASSVETGPTYEQYF.

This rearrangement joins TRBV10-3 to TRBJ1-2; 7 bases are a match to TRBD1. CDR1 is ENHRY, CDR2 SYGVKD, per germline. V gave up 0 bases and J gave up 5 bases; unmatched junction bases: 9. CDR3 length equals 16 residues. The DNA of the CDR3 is TGTGCCATCAGTGAGTCCGAAGACAGGGAGTGGTATGGCTACACCTTC. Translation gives CAISESEDREWYGYTF.

CDR3 nucleotides: TGTGCCAGCAGCTTGGGGGACAGGGGAGGATCCAGGCCTGGAAACACCATATATTTT. Translation gives CASSLGDRGGSRPGNTIYF. The V and J genes are TRBV5-5 and TRBJ1-3, with 10 bases fitting TRBD1. CDR1 is SGHKS and CDR2 is YYEKEE in the germline V gene (reference sequence). V was clipped by 0 bases and J by 2 bases; unmatched bases: 11. This CDR3 has 19 residues.

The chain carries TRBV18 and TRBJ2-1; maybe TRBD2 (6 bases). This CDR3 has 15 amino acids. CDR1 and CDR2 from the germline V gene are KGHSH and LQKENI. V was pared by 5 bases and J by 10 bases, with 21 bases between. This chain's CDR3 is CASSVGAGAAGEQFF. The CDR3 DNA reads TGTGCCAGCTCAGTTGGTGCCGGTGCGGCGGGAGAGCAGTTCTTC.

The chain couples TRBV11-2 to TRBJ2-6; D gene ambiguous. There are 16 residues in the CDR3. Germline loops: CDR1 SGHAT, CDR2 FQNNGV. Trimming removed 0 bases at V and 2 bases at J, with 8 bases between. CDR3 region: CASSLEGGAGANVLTF. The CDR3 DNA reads TGTGCCAGCAGCTTAGAAGGCGGAGCTGGGGCCAACGTCCTGACTTTC.